This note documents a single T cell receptor (beta chain) sequence. The data were obtained in a study of shared T cell receptors in the human thymus. CDR3 length: 14 amino acids. Germline values: CDR1 MNHEY, CDR2 SMNVEV (reference sequence). Trimming shortened V by 10 bases and J by 1 base, and 14 bases separated the two germline ends. Generated by immunoSEQ multiplex PCR, the TCRdb table keeps only in-frame clones and is missing some. Seen here are about 380,000 clones, more than 85% observed once, and the top ten hold approximately 0.02%. The TCR sequence derives from a human donor. The specimen sequenced was thymocytes. The V call is TRBV27, the J call TRBJ1-5; tentative D call: TRBD1 (5 bases). The CDR3 loop reads CATGTVGSNQPQHF. DNA for the CDR3: TGTGCCACTGGGACCGTGGGGAGCAATCAGCCCCAGCATTTT.